This T cell receptor (beta chain) appears in the sequencing data of a study of T cell repertoires in cytomegalovirus infection. TCRdb passed the reads through MiXCR, listing each CDR3 protein once. The repertoire holds hundreds of thousands of distinct CDR3 sequences, with around 30% as singletons. Only a few counts were recorded for this clonotype. Its antigen is still unknown. V was clipped by 6 bases and J by 9 bases, with 12 bases between them. The CDR3 covers 12 residues. Study results and limitations: People with CMV and the relevant HLA were identified by cumulative public TCR beta family frequency.

The clonotype was recovered from a human donor in good health (CMV status not recorded). Some clones in this sample may be carry-over from other donors' samples. Sequences were derived from cultured CD8+ T cells from PBMCs, sampled from culture after CMV antigen stimulation. V is TRBV12-3 or TRBV12-4 and J is TRBJ2-1, with D possibly being TRBD2 (5 bases). The CDR3 loop reads CASRNLAPEQFF. The CDR3 DNA sequence: TGTGCCAGCAGAAATCTAGCACCTGAGCAGTTCTTC.